This TCR beta chain was retrieved from a study of identical twins. This clonotype was picked up many times. The antigen is unknown. Addition of a universal primer site occurred through template switching, and cDNA carried unique molecular identifiers. TCRdb re-called the 5' RACE reads through MiXCR, storing one row per CDR3 protein. The table lists about 280,000 distinct CDR3 sequences, roughly 8.6% of them singletons, with over 2% in the top ten. General study results and limits: Partial confounding of zero-insertion analyses by invariant MAIT and iNKT cells was possible.

Germline-derived CDR1 and CDR2 are MNHEY and SMNVEV (reference sequence). The CDR3 totals 19 residues. V dropped 6 bases and J dropped 5 bases, with 29 bases sitting between them. The same sample was also studied in work on yellow fever vaccine responses in identical twins.

The rearrangement joins TRBV27 to TRBJ1-5; no firm D call. The origin of this receptor is a young woman in good health. Sequencing input: memory (CD45RO+) T cells sorted from blood. This CDR3 reads CASRPTPFRAHSNDQPQHF. For the CDR3, the DNA is TGTGCCAGCAGACCTACCCCCTTCCGGGCCCATAGCAATGATCAGCCCCAGCATTTT.